The clone carrying this T cell receptor (beta chain) was seen more than once but under ten times. This sample was included in a study of T cell repertoires in cytomegalovirus infection. The overall study: Public TCR beta signatures marked donors with CMV infection and the matching HLA.

TCRdb reprocessed the reads with MiXCR, giving one entry per CDR3 protein. The sample holds roughly 320,000 distinct CDR3 sequences, 9.5% seen once. The CDR3 loop spans 15 amino acids. The ends were cut back, 2 bases at V and 0 bases at J, with 8 bases in the middle. Germline CDR1 and CDR2: MNHNY and SVGAGI (reference sequence). Sequencing was done on a sample of PBMCs. The chain links TRBV6-6 to TRBJ1-5; no clear D gene. This TCR was recovered from a human donor in good health (CMV status not recorded). Some clones in this sample may be carry-over from other donors' samples. In DNA form, the CDR3 reads TGTGCCAGCAGTTACCAGTTAAATAGCAATCAGCCCCAGCATTTT. Protein sequence: CASSYQLNSNQPQHF.